This passage covers 18 T cell receptor beta chains from one sample sequenced in a study of T cells in Graves' hyperthyroidism and ophthalmopathy. RNA transcripts provided the source from which TCR beta CDR3 regions were amplified. In the first-round RT-PCR of the TCR CDR3, the HTBI primer set was used. TCRdb passed the multiplex PCR reads through MiXCR, listing each CDR3 protein once. The table records 350,000 to 450,000 distinct CDR3 sequences, more than 12% of them present only once. Sequencing used blood. These TCRs come from a man in his fifties or sixties with Graves' ophthalmopathy.

This clonotype was recorded a few times. This rearrangement joins TRBV24-1 to TRBJ2-7, with D possibly matching TRBD2 (5 bases). Germline-derived CDR1 and CDR2 are KGHDR and SFDVKD. The CDR3 extends over 12 amino acids. The V end was cut by 5 bases, the J end by 6 bases, with 10 bases between. The CDR3 DNA is TGTGCCACCAGTGCGGTCCGGGGCGAGCAGTACTTC. It is translated as CATSAVRGEQYF.

V and J are TRBV10-3 and TRBJ2-1; D not resolved. V lost 6 bases and J 5 bases, leaving 11 bases between the germline ends. Germline V gives CDR1 ENHRY, CDR2 SYGVKD. The CDR3 is 13 amino acids. CDR3 region: CAIRGVGHNEQFF. The CDR3 DNA reads as TGTGCCATCAGGGGTGTTGGACACAATGAGCAGTTCTTC.

This clonotype has at least ten counts. The chain recombines TRBV28 with TRBJ2-7; 8 bases map to TRBD2. The CDR3 is made up of 15 amino acids. V was clipped by 5 bases and J by 3 bases; unmatched bases: 9. Germline assignment: CDR1 MDHEN and CDR2 SYDVKM. The chain's CDR3 is CASSPPPSGSYEQYF. DNA for the CDR3: TGTGCCAGCAGTCCCCCCCCGAGCGGGAGCTACGAGCAGTACTTC.

This clonotype was seen only a few times. The chain combines TRBV20-1 with TRBJ2-1; D is uncertain. Per the germline V gene, CDR1 is DFQATT and CDR2 is SNEGSKA (reference sequence). This CDR3 is built from 15 residues. Trimming shortened V by 1 base and J by 0 bases, and 10 bases separated the two germline ends. The DNA of the CDR3 is TGCAGTGCTAGAGTTGGAGTTTCCTCCTACAATGAGCAGTTCTTC. As protein: CSARVGVSSYNEQFF.

The chain couples TRBV12-3 or TRBV12-4 to TRBJ2-1, with TRBD2 matching 14 bases. This CDR3 has 16 residues. With 0 bases clipped from V and 6 bases from J, the junction kept 1 base outside the gene matches. The CDR3 sequence is CASSLAGLAGANEQFF. The CDR3 nucleotides are TGTGCCAGCAGTTTAGCGGGACTAGCGGGAGCCAATGAGCAGTTCTTC.

This clonotype was recorded at least ten times. The DNA for the CDR3 is TGTGCCAGCAGATACTATGACAGCACCACTGAAGCTTTCTTT. Translation gives CASRYYDSTTEAFF. The J gene is TRBJ1-1, the V gene TRBV28, with D maybe TRBD1 (5 bases). Germline V gene sequence: CDR1 MDHEN, CDR2 SYDVKM. V gave up 6 bases and J gave up 4 bases, with 15 bases separating them. The CDR3 length is 14 residues.

This clonotype has ten or more counts. The CDR3 region is CASSPDGRANYGYTF. In nucleotides, the CDR3 is TGTGCCAGCAGTCCGGACGGAAGAGCTAACTATGGCTACACCTTC. The V call is TRBV6-1, the J call TRBJ1-2; D gene ambiguous. The ends were cut back, 5 bases at V and 0 bases at J, with 13 bases in the middle. This CDR3 has 15 residues. The germline CDR1 and CDR2 sequences are MNHNS and SASEGT.

V and J are TRBV7-9 and TRBJ2-7; possibly TRBD2 for D (5 bases). The germline V gene has CDR1 SEHNR and CDR2 FQNEAQ (reference sequence). The germline V and J ends were trimmed by 4 bases and 0 bases, with 13 bases remaining between them. This CDR3 is built from 15 residues. CDR3 nucleotide sequence: TGTGCCAGCAGCTCCGGAGGATCGTTCTCCTACGAGCAGTACTTC. It is translated as CASSSGGSFSYEQYF.

This clonotype has just a few counts. V usage is TRBV6-4 and J usage is TRBJ2-3, with TRBD2 identical over 9 bases. CDR1 is MRHNA, CDR2 SNTAGT, per germline. V lost 6 bases, J lost 4 bases, and 11 bases stayed unmatched. This CDR3 is 16 amino acids long. In DNA, the CDR3 is TGTGCCAGCAGCCACAGCACTAGCGGGCGGGCAGATACGCAGTATTTT. Residues: CASSHSTSGRADTQYF.

Of note for this clonotype: A much larger clone differs from this one at a single base, so this may be a read error. This sequence joins TRBV5-1 and TRBJ2-2; D is unresolved. Germline CDR1 and CDR2: SGHRS and YFSETQ. V was shortened by 3 bases and J by 1 base, with 7 bases between the two germline ends. This CDR3 spans 14 amino acids. CDR3 in DNA: TGCGCCAGCAGCTCGAGACAGAACACCGGGGAGCTGTTTTTT. This gives the protein CASSSRQNTGELFF. Drawing the rest from reference TRBV5-1 and TRBJ2-2, the complete variable domain is KAGVTQTPRYLIKTRGQQVTLSCSPISGHRSVSWYQQTPGQGLQFLFEYFSETQRNKGNFPGRFSGRQFSNSRSEMNVSTLELGDSALYLCASSSRQNTGELFFGEGSRLTVL.

This clonotype was recorded many times. This chain joins TRBV28 and TRBJ1-2; TRBD1 matches 7 bases. Germline loops: CDR1 MDHEN, CDR2 SYDVKM. This CDR3 contains 14 residues. Germline trimming cut 2 bases from V and 4 bases from J; bases unmatched to any gene: 4. CDR3: CASSLAGQVYGYTF. The CDR3 bases are TGTGCCAGCAGTTTAGCCGGACAGGTCTATGGCTACACCTTC.

This clonotype was observed many times. The chain joins TRBV20-1 to TRBJ2-3; 14 bases line up with TRBD2. Germline V lookup: CDR1 DFQATT, CDR2 SNEGSKA (reference sequence). The CDR3 has 15 amino acids. V lost 0 bases, J lost 5 bases, and 1 base stayed unmatched. CDR3: CSARDGTSGRDTQYF. CDR3 bases: TGCAGTGCTAGAGACGGGACTAGCGGGAGAGATACGCAGTATTTT.

In its sample, this clonotype was seen many times. The chain links TRBV27 to TRBJ2-7; 11 bases align to TRBD2. V shed 1 base and J 3 bases; nucleotides not matched to a gene: 5. CDR1 is MNHEY and CDR2 is SMNVEV in the germline V gene (reference sequence). The length of the CDR3 is 16 residues. In nucleotides, the CDR3 is TGTGCCAGCAGTTTATTAGGGACTAGCGGATTCTACGAGCAGTACTTC. This codes for CASSLLGTSGFYEQYF.

This clonotype was picked up a small number of times. The rearrangement uses TRBV29-1 and TRBJ1-4; D remains ambiguous. The CDR3 length is 13 residues. V was cut by 6 bases and J by 7 bases, with 15 bases left in between. In germline, CDR1 is SQVTM, CDR2 ANQGSEA. The CDR3 bases are TGCAGCGTAGTCGACGGAAGAGCTGAAAAACTGTTTTTT. Translation: CSVVDGRAEKLFF. The whole variable domain, filled in from reference TRBV29-1 and TRBJ1-4, reads SAVISQKPSRDICQRGTSLTIQCQVDSQVTMMFWYRQQPGQSLTLIATANQGSEATYESGFVIDKFPISRPNLTFSTLTVSNMSPEDSSIYLCSVVDGRAEKLFFGSGTQLSVL.

This clonotype was seen repeatedly, ten times or more. The V call is TRBV7-2, the J call TRBJ2-1; TRBD2 matches at 10 bases. This CDR3 is built from 17 residues. Germline lookup yields CDR1 SGHTA and CDR2 FQGNSA. Trimming took 0 bases from V and 4 from J; bases not matched to a gene: 6. The CDR3 reads CASSLAGGSGRYNEQFF. DNA of the CDR3: TGTGCCAGCAGCTTAGCAGGCGGTAGCGGGAGGTACAATGAGCAGTTCTTC.

The chain couples TRBV20-1 to TRBJ1-2, with unresolved D. Germline CDR1 DFQATT, CDR2 SNEGSKA (reference sequence). V shed 2 bases and J shed 6 bases, with 7 bases lying between them. The CDR3 length is 11 residues. DNA of the CDR3: TGCAGTGCTAGACAGGAAAATGGCTACACCTTC. It translates to CSARQENGYTF.

The J gene is TRBJ2-2, the V gene TRBV9; either TRBD1 or TRBD2 may supply D (5 bases each). CDR3 length: 15 amino acids. Germline lookup yields CDR1 SGDLS and CDR2 YYNGEE. V lost 0 bases, J lost 6 bases, and 12 bases lay in between. The CDR3 DNA sequence: TGTGCCAGCAGCGTAGCGGGGCGAGTGGCCGGGGAGCTGTTTTTT. Amino acid sequence: CASSVAGRVAGELFF.

This clonotype was counted at least ten times. The chain recombines TRBV28 with TRBJ1-2, with D perhaps TRBD1 (5 bases). The CDR3 is made up of 12 amino acids. Germline CDR1 reads MDHEN; CDR2 reads SYDVKM. V was shortened by 0 bases and J by 6 bases, with 5 bases between the two germline ends. The CDR3 reads CASSLWGHGYTF. CDR3 nucleotide sequence: TGTGCCAGCAGTTTATGGGGGCATGGCTACACCTTC.